This T cell receptor beta chain was documented in a study of blood T cell repertoires in COVID-19 (dated by TCRdb to the early 2020s). At the level of the whole study: Samples covering the acute and convalescent phases of COVID-19 were provided by collaborators in the United States, Italy and Spain. The samples were drawn from the first 160 participants of the ongoing ImmuneRACE study and from under 1,500 subjects provided by 6 global collaborators. Deeply sampled blood TCRbeta repertoires from subjects exposed to, actively infected with, or recovered from COVID-19 were included in the dataset. The repertoires were released in a freely available public database intended as a resource for research on the immune response to SARS-CoV-2. The sample metadata nearly always contained a de-identified subject ID, COVID-19 status, age in years and sex. Where available, HLA class I and class II types were taken from metadata supplied by the sample provider and were not determined by assay-based typing. The prospective study material was composed of cDNA or gDNA derived from T cells, B-cell-depleted T cells, or PBMCs. Points the paper makes about the study in general: Clinical and demographic metadata were provided uncurated, with the amount varying by source and participant.

The immunoSEQ Assay, a bias-controlled multiplex PCR, was used to amplify TCRbeta CDR3 regions from genomic DNA. The study's own analysis went as follows. Nucleated cell counts per sample were estimated from amplification of reference gene primers within the assay. To quantify the absolute abundance of each unique TCRbeta CDR3 rearrangement, sequence reads were collapsed and filtered. For each sample, productive Simpson clonality was calculated as the square root of Simpson's diversity index across productive rearrangements. This is the immuneACCESS table as TCRdb keeps it, with only in-frame sequences that have V and J called. A part of the clones is gone; compared with another copy, unresolved V genes explain less than half, and the rest is unexplained. Clone size and the V and J calls come from that table; the DNA yielded D and trimming. The sample table lists about 140,000 clones, around nine tenths of them with a count of one. The top ten hold 10% of the sample.

Collaborating institutions collected whole blood in K2EDTA tubes following their own protocols. For TCRbeta analysis, collaborators shipped samples as frozen whole blood, isolated PBMCs, or DNA extracted from either of those sample types. Only a few counts were recorded for this clone. Its antigen has not been determined. No base qualities exist here, and no much larger clone lies one base off it. The receptor was isolated from a man in his sixties with active or convalescent COVID-19. Sample: peripheral blood.

In nucleotide form, the sequence is TGTGCCAGTAGTGCATTGGGCCGGAACTATGGCTACACCTTC. The resulting protein is CASSALGRNYGYTF. This chain joins TRBV19 to TRBJ1-2, with no confident D gene call. V lost 5 bases and J lost 2 bases; the stretch between them is 12 bases long. The CDR3, from cysteine to phenylalanine, totals 14 residues. The CDR3 DNA has 42 bases and is translated from base 1. Taken from the germline V gene (reference sequence), the CDR1 and CDR2 loops are LNHDA and SQIVND.